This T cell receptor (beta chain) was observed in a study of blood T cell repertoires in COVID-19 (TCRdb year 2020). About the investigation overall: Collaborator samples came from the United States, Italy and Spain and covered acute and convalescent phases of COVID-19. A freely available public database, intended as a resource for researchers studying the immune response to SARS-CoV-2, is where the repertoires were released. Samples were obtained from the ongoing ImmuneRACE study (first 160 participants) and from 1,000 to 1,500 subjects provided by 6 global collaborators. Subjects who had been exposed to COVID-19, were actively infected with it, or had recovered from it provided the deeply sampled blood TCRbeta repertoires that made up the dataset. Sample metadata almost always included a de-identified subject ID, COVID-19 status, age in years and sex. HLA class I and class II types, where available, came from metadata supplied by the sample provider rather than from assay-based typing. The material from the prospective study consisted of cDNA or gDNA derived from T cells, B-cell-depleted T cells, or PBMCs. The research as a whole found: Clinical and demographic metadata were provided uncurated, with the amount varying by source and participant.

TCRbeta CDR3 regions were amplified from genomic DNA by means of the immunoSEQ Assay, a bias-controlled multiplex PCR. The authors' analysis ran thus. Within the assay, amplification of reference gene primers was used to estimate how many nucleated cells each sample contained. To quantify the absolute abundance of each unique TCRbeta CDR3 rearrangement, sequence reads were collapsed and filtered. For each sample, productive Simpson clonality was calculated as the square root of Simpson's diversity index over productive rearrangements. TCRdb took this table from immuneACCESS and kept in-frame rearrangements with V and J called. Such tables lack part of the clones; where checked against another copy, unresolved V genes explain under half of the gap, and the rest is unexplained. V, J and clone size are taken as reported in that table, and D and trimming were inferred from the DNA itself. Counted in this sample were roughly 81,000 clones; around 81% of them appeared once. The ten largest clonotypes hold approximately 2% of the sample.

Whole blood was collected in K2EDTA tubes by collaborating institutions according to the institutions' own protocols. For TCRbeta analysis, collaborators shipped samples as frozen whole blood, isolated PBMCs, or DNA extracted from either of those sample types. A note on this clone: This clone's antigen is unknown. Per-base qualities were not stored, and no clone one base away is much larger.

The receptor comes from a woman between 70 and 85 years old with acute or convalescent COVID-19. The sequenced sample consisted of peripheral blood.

The sequenced DNA: TGCAGCGTTGGTGGATGGGAGCCTGGTAAACTGTTTTTT. Translated, it reads CSVGGWEPGKLFF. The rearranged chain carries TRBV29-1 and TRBJ1-4, with no confident D gene call. CDR1 SQVTM and CDR2 ANQGSEA are derived from the germline V gene. The CDR3 spans 13 residues, from the cysteine through the phenylalanine. Left in the record is the CDR3 DNA by itself, 39 bases read in frame from the first base. Trimming takes 4 bases from V and 11 bases from J, and the germline ends sit 17 bases apart.